The T cell receptor (beta chain) under discussion was sequenced for a study of blood T cell repertoires in COVID-19. Study overall: Specimens from acute and convalescent COVID-19 originated in the United States, Italy and Spain. From T cells, B-cell-depleted T cells, or PBMCs came the material, which was cDNA or gDNA.

V trimming: 0 bases; J trimming: 2 bases; junction bases outside the gene matches: 0. Looked up from germline, CDR1 is SGHNT and CDR2 is YYREEE (reference sequence). The CDR3 extends over 15 amino acids. Authors' methods: Estimation of nucleated cell counts relied on the amplification of reference gene primers. Using immunoSEQ multiplex PCR, the repertoire was profiled, and TCRdb retains in-frame clones only, with some absent. V and J calls and clone size are given by that table; D and trimming were obtained from the DNA. The top ten hold roughly 3% of the sample, which has some 200,000 clones, about 80% seen once.

The rearrangement joins TRBV5-4 to TRBJ2-7; 12 bases are a match to TRBD2. This clonotype originated in a woman in her 30s who had recovered from COVID-19. What was sequenced was peripheral blood. CDR3 nucleotides: TGTGCCAGCAGCTTGGGGACTAGCGGGGCCTACGAGCAGTACTTC. Protein product: CASSLGTSGAYEQYF.